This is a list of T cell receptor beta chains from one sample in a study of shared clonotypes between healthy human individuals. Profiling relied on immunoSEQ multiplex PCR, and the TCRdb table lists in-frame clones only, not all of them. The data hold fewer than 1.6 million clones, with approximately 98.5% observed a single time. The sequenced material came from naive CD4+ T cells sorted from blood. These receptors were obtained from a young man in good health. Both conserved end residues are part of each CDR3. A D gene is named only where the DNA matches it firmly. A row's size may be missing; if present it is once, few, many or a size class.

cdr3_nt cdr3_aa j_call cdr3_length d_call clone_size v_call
TGTGCCAGCAGCTTATTCACGAGGAGGACCACAGATACGCAGTATTTT CASSLFTRRTTDTQYF TRBJ2-3 16 - - TRBV7-9
TGTGCCACCAGCCAGCGGTTGGCGGGAGCGCACGAGCAGTACTTC CATSQRLAGAHEQYF TRBJ2-7 15 TRBD2 - TRBV15
TGTGCCAGCTCACCTCTTTTCGGTGCGGGAGGGGTCACAGATACGCAGTATTTT CASSPLFGAGGVTDTQYF TRBJ2-3 18 TRBD2 - TRBV18
TGTGCCAGCTCACCCGGGACAATCGACTCCTACGAGCAGTACTTC CASSPGTIDSYEQYF TRBJ2-7 15 - - TRBV18
TGTGCCAGCAGCTTAGTGACAGTCTCTGGAAACACCATATATTTT CASSLVTVSGNTIYF TRBJ1-3 15 - - TRBV7-8
TGTGCCAGCCAGTCGGGATCAGGAATAGGAAACTATGGCTACACCTTC CASQSGSGIGNYGYTF TRBJ1-2 16 - - TRBV7-2
TGTGCCAGCTCGGGACTAGTGGTTGATACGCAGTATTTT CASSGLVVDTQYF TRBJ2-3 13 TRBD2 once TRBV27
TGTGCCAGCAGCCCTCGGACAGGGACGTACGAGCAGTACTTC CASSPRTGTYEQYF TRBJ2-7 14 TRBD1 once TRBV7-6
TGTGCCAGCAGTTCGACACCGGACACTGAAGCTTTCTTT CASSSTPDTEAFF TRBJ1-1 13 - - TRBV6-1
TGTGCCAGTAGAACGAACGGCCCAGCAACTAATGAAAAACTGTTTTTT CASRTNGPATNEKLFF TRBJ1-4 16 - - TRBV19
TGTGCCACCACCCGTACAGGGACAATGGGACAAGAGACCCAGTACTTC CATTRTGTMGQETQYF TRBJ2-5 16 - - TRBV18
TGTGCCAGCAGTTACGGGGGCTACTCTTACGAGCAGTACTTC CASSYGGYSYEQYF TRBJ2-7 14 - - TRBV6-5
TGTGCCAGCAGTTCAGGGAACGAGCAGTACTTC CASSSGNEQYF TRBJ2-7 11 - - TRBV27
TGTGCCAGTAGTCCCGGGTGGTTCAGAGACACCATATATTTT CASSPGWFRDTIYF TRBJ1-3 14 - - TRBV19
TGTGCCAGCAGCTTCTTACAGACTAGCGGGGGTAGCACAGATACGCAGTATTTT CASSFLQTSGGSTDTQYF TRBJ2-3 18 TRBD2 once TRBV7-2
TGTGCCAGCAGCCTCACAGGGGGCTACGAGCAGTACTTC CASSLTGGYEQYF TRBJ2-7 13 TRBD1 - TRBV27
TGCGCCAGCAGCCAAGATCTAGCGGGAACAACAGATACGCAGTATTTT CASSQDLAGTTDTQYF TRBJ2-3 16 TRBD2 - TRBV4-3
TGTGCCAGCAGCCCCGGAGCCGGGCGCGAGCAGTACTTC CASSPGAGREQYF TRBJ2-7 13 - - TRBV7-6
TGTGCCAGCAGTCGCCCCCCTGAAGCTTTCTTT CASSRPPEAFF TRBJ1-1 11 - - TRBV2
TGTGCCAGCAGCTTGTACGGGACAGGGTCCTACGAGCAGTACTTC CASSLYGTGSYEQYF TRBJ2-7 15 TRBD1 - TRBV5-5
TGTGCCAGCAGCCAAGTCTTGCGGGGTCGGGCTAGCGGGAGATACTACAATGAGCAGTTCTTC CASSQVLRGRASGRYYNEQFF TRBJ2-1 21 TRBD2 - TRBV4-2
TGTGCCAGCAGACGTACTGAAGCTTTCTTT CASRRTEAFF TRBJ1-1 10 - - TRBV2
TGCGCCAGCAGCTCCCGACTTACAGATACGCAGTATTTT CASSSRLTDTQYF TRBJ2-3 13 - - TRBV5-1
TGCGCCACCGGGCGGGAGGGTTTCAATGAGCAGTTCTTC CATGREGFNEQFF TRBJ2-1 13 TRBD2 once TRBV5-1
TGTGCCAGCAGCCAAGACTGGGTTCCAGGGGACTACACCTTC CASSQDWVPGDYTF TRBJ1-2 14 - - TRBV14
TGTGCCAGCACCTCGGGGCTAGACCCATACAATGAGCAGTTCTTC CASTSGLDPYNEQFF TRBJ2-1 15 - once TRBV11-2
TGTGCCAGCACCTATTATGACAGCCATAAACTGTTTTTT CASTYYDSHKLFF TRBJ1-4 13 - - TRBV7-2
TGCGCCAGCAGCTCAAGAGCGGGGCCTACCAATGAGCAGTTCTTC CASSSRAGPTNEQFF TRBJ2-1 15 TRBD2 - TRBV5-1